Below, 24 T cell receptor beta chains from the same sample are listed, as sequenced in a study of cytomegalovirus exposure and HLA in healthy donors. PCR employed 60 Vbeta and 13 Jbeta primers. Generated by immunoSEQ multiplex PCR, the TCRdb table keeps only in-frame clones and is missing some. Of roughly 200,000 clones in the sample, approximately 80% are singletons; the top ten hold approximately 0.51%. The specimen was PBMCs. The source is a woman aged 45-65 years in good health and CMV-seronegative.

The rearrangement uses TRBV19 and TRBJ1-6; D is unresolved. Per the germline V gene, CDR1 is LNHDA and CDR2 is SQIVND (reference sequence). This CDR3 is 14 amino acids long. V was clipped by 1 base and J by 7 bases, with 8 bases between them. The CDR3 reads CASSIAVTNSPLHF. The CDR3 DNA is TGTGCCAGTAGTATAGCAGTTACCAATTCACCCCTCCACTTT.

The chain has TRBV27 and TRBJ2-6; 8 nucleotides line up with TRBD1. The trim removed 4 bases at V and 0 bases at J, leaving 5 bases unmatched. Germline values: CDR1 MNHEY, CDR2 SMNVEV (reference sequence). The CDR3 runs to 17 residues. DNA for the CDR3: TGTGCCAGCAGTTCCCGGGACAGGAGCTCTGGGGCCAACGTCCTGACTTTC. Translating it yields CASSSRDRSSGANVLTF.

The CDR3 region is CASSRTVLGSETQYF. In nucleotides, the CDR3 is TGTGCCAGCAGTAGGACAGTTCTTGGGTCAGAGACCCAGTACTTC. The rearrangement uses TRBV6-1 and TRBJ2-5, with D tentatively TRBD1 (6 bases). Per germline, CDR1 MNHNS and CDR2 SASEGT. The CDR3 extends over 15 amino acids. V was trimmed by 5 bases and J by 4 bases, leaving 17 bases between them.

This clone appeared a few times. The V and J genes are TRBV19 and TRBJ2-1; possible D gene TRBD2, 5 bases. Trimming took off 3 bases at V and 7 bases at J, with 10 bases between the two ends. Germline loops: CDR1 LNHDA, CDR2 SQIVND (reference sequence). CDR3 length equals 13 residues. The CDR3 DNA sequence: TGTGCCAGTAGTATGGACTGGGGTAATGAGCAGTTCTTC. Amino acid sequence: CASSMDWGNEQFF.

About this clone: Other DNA sequences in the same sample also yield this CDR3. This chain joins TRBV27 and TRBJ1-1, with D tentatively TRBD1 (5 bases). CDR3 length equals 13 residues. Germline V gene lookup returns CDR1 MNHEY and CDR2 SMNVEV (reference sequence). With 5 bases removed from V and 1 base from J, the gap between germline ends came to 8 bases. The CDR3 here is CASSLGGNTEAFF. Written as DNA, the CDR3 is TGTGCCAGCAGTCTGGGGGGGAACACTGAAGCTTTCTTT.

This clone appeared once. The chain recombines TRBV27 with TRBJ1-5, with D possibly matching TRBD1 (5 bases). Trimming left V 4 bases short and J 3 bases short, with 13 bases between. This CDR3 contains 15 residues. Germline loops: CDR1 MNHEY, CDR2 SMNVEV (reference sequence). CDR3 nucleotides: TGTGCCAGCAGTTCGGGGGGGGGTTACAATCAGCCCCAGCATTTT. This codes for CASSSGGGYNQPQHF.

The V and J genes are TRBV7-3 and TRBJ1-1; TRBD1 matches 7 bases. The junction had 9 bases not matched to a gene; V was cut back by 5 bases and J by 0 bases. The CDR3 totals 16 residues. Per the germline V gene, CDR1 is SGHTA and CDR2 is FQGTGA. CDR3 amino acids: CASSPWGDSMNTEAFF. The CDR3 region has the DNA TGTGCCAGCAGCCCTTGGGGGGACAGCATGAACACTGAAGCTTTCTTT.

The chain couples TRBV5-1 to TRBJ2-5; 12 bases are shared with TRBD2. Germline CDR1 and CDR2: SGHRS and YFSETQ. Germline trimming cut 2 bases from V and 3 bases from J; bases unmatched to any gene: 11. This CDR3 is 18 amino acids long. The chain's CDR3 is CASSLFGLAGGMKETQYF. The CDR3 coding sequence is TGCGCCAGCAGCTTATTTGGGCTAGCGGGGGGGATGAAAGAGACCCAGTACTTC.

This chain uses TRBV6-5 with TRBJ2-3; TRBD2 is a possible D gene (8 bases). There are 15 residues in the CDR3. Trimming shortened V by 6 bases and J by 5 bases, and 18 bases separated the two germline ends. The germline gives CDR1 MNHEY, CDR2 SVGAGI. The chain's CDR3 is CASRGLGGSVDTQYF. The DNA for the CDR3 is TGTGCCAGCAGGGGACTAGGGGGCTCGGTAGATACGCAGTATTTT.

The V and J genes are TRBV10-3 and TRBJ2-7; TRBD1 matches 7 bases. This CDR3 is built from 14 residues. The V gene end was trimmed by 6 bases and the J gene end by 2 bases; junction bases not matched to a gene: 7. Germline V gives CDR1 ENHRY, CDR2 SYGVKD. Here the CDR3 DNA reads TGTGCCATCAGCGCCGGGGACAGACCCTACGAGCAGTACTTC. It specifies CAISAGDRPYEQYF.

This clone has more than one count but fewer than ten. This chain links TRBV9 with TRBJ2-7; TRBD2 agrees at 13 bases. V gave up 3 bases and J gave up 1 base; unmatched junction bases: 1. CDR3 length: 15 amino acids. Per germline, CDR1 SGDLS and CDR2 YYNGEE. This CDR3 reads CASSGLAGGSYEQYF. In DNA, the CDR3 is TGTGCCAGCAGCGGACTAGCGGGAGGTTCCTACGAGCAGTACTTC.

The chain carries TRBV27 and TRBJ1-2; TRBD1 matches at 7 bases. CDR3 length equals 16 residues. Unmatched junction bases numbered 14, after V lost 10 bases and J lost 0 bases. Germline lookup yields CDR1 MNHEY and CDR2 SMNVEV (reference sequence). In DNA, the CDR3 is TGTGCCACCCCGCCGGGACAGAGGTATCCTAACTATGGCTACACCTTC. It translates to CATPPGQRYPNYGYTF.

V gene TRBV5-1 combines with J gene TRBJ2-7, with TRBD2 matching over 10 bases. The CDR3 has 15 residues. V was pared by 3 bases and J by 2 bases, with 5 bases of the junction left unmatched. The germline V gene has CDR1 SGHRS and CDR2 YFSETQ. The CDR3 sequence is CASSWGTSVTYEQYF. CDR3 DNA: TGCGCCAGCAGCTGGGGGACTAGCGTTACCTACGAGCAGTACTTC. Variable domain in full (rest from reference TRBV5-1 and TRBJ2-7): KAGVTQTPRYLIKTRGQQVTLSCSPISGHRSVSWYQQTPGQGLQFLFEYFSETQRNKGNFPGRFSGRQFSNSRSEMNVSTLELGDSALYLCASSWGTSVTYEQYFGPGTRLTVT.

The chain recombines TRBV7-3 with TRBJ2-1; TRBD1 matches at 7 bases. This CDR3 comprises 15 residues. Germline V gene data show CDR1 as SGHTA and CDR2 as FQGTGA. V was clipped by 3 bases and J by 5 bases; unmatched bases: 7. The CDR3, as DNA: TGTGCCAGCAGCTTTATCGACAGGGAAAACAATGAGCAGTTCTTC. Protein: CASSFIDRENNEQFF. Together with reference TRBV7-3 and TRBJ2-1, the CDR3 gives the full variable domain: GAGVSQTPSNKVTEKGKYVELRCDPISGHTALYWYRQSLGQGPEFLIYFQGTGAADDSGLPNDRFFAVRPEGSVSTLKIQRTERGDSAVYLCASSFIDRENNEQFFGPGTRLTVL.

This clone came up a few times. The chain has TRBV21-1 and TRBJ2-2; the listed D gene, TRBD2, was not tested against the DNA. TRBV21-1 is a documented pseudogene. The CDR3 is made up of 16 amino acids. For the CDR3, the DNA is TGTGCCAGCAGCAAACTACCGGCTAGGAACACCGGGGAGCTGTTTTTT. Its protein product is CASSKLPARNTGELFF.

The rearrangement joins TRBV28 to TRBJ1-5; D is perhaps TRBD1 (6 bases). Trimming cost V 3 bases and J 5 bases, with 14 bases left between them. The CDR3 covers 15 residues. The V gene's germline CDR1 is MDHEN and CDR2 SYDVKM. The CDR3: CASSLWKDSHQPQHF. The CDR3 DNA is TGTGCCAGCAGTTTGTGGAAGGACAGTCATCAGCCCCAGCATTTT.

This clone has a handful of counts. V usage is TRBV9 and J usage is TRBJ1-6; D perhaps matches TRBD1 (5 bases). This CDR3 region has 14 residues. V was cut by 3 bases and J by 8 bases, with 12 bases left in between. CDR1 and CDR2 (germline): SGDLS, YYNGEE. CDR3 in DNA: TGTGCCAGCAGCGACTTGGGGGGAGATTCACCCCTCCACTTT. Protein product: CASSDLGGDSPLHF.

The rearrangement joins TRBV27 to TRBJ2-5; no firm D call. The CDR3 has 13 amino acids. With 5 bases removed from V and 2 bases from J, the gap between germline ends came to 9 bases. Germline CDR1 MNHEY, CDR2 SMNVEV (reference sequence). CDR3 DNA: TGTGCCAGCAGTAGCCCCCCTCAAGAGACCCAGTACTTC. Its translation is CASSSPPQETQYF.

This clone was counted a few times. The CDR3 spells CASSPAGGTYNEQFF. The CDR3 DNA sequence: TGTGCCAGCAGCCCAGCCGGGGGGACCTACAATGAGCAGTTCTTC. The chain links TRBV6-5 to TRBJ2-1, with 7 nucleotides matching TRBD2. Germline values: CDR1 MNHEY, CDR2 SVGAGI. V lost 6 bases and J lost 2; bases outside the gene matches: 7. There are 15 residues in the CDR3.

V is TRBV28 and J is TRBJ2-5; 12 bases are shared with TRBD1. Germline CDR1 is MDHEN and CDR2 is SYDVKM. This CDR3 has 15 amino acids. J gave up 5 bases and V 9 bases, and 10 bases lay outside the gene matches. The CDR3 DNA is TGTGCCAGTACCAGCGGGACAGGGGGCTGGGAGACCCAGTACTTC. Its protein product is CASTSGTGGWETQYF.

The chain recombines TRBV7-3 with TRBJ1-1, with 7 positions matching TRBD1. The germline V gene encodes CDR1 SGHTA and CDR2 FQGTGA. The CDR3 runs 15 residues. Trimming removed 2 bases from V and 6 bases from J; junction bases left unmatched: 9. The CDR3 reads CASSLQGVVAAEAFF. The CDR3 nucleotides are TGTGCCAGCAGCTTACAGGGGGTAGTTGCCGCTGAAGCTTTCTTT.

V is TRBV11-2 and J is TRBJ2-7; D is undetermined. The CDR3 consists of 14 residues. CDR1 SGHAT and CDR2 FQNNGV come from the germline V gene. The germline V and J ends were trimmed by 5 bases and 1 base, with 12 bases remaining between them. In DNA form, the CDR3 reads TGTGCCAGCAGCCCCCGGTCCTTATCCTACGAGCAGTACTTC. This encodes CASSPRSLSYEQYF.

The chain uses TRBV19 and TRBJ1-5; perhaps TRBD1 as D (6 bases). The CDR3 runs 15 residues. CDR1 and CDR2 (germline): LNHDA, SQIVND (reference sequence). The V and J ends lost 3 bases and 6 bases respectively, with 15 bases between them. CDR3 nucleotides: TGTGCCAGTAGTATCGTGGCAGGGGATAGTCAGCCCCAGCATTTT. The encoded protein is CASSIVAGDSQPQHF.

The J gene is TRBJ2-1, the V gene TRBV27, with D possibly being TRBD1 (6 bases). V was shortened by 7 bases and J by 4 bases, with 8 bases between the two germline ends. The CDR3 is made up of 12 amino acids. The germline V gene encodes CDR1 MNHEY and CDR2 SMNVEV (reference sequence). In DNA, the CDR3 is TGTGCCAGCAAGGACAGTTACAATGAGCAGTTCTTC. Amino acids: CASKDSYNEQFF.